What follows are 29 T cell receptor beta chains derived from one specimen sequenced in a study of long-term antiretroviral therapy in people with HIV. At survey level, the immunoSEQ assay was run in its v3.0 version. The data were produced by immunoSEQ multiplex PCR, yet TCRdb's version contains in-frame clones alone and is incomplete. The profile shows around 30,000 clones, 93% of them singletons. The input for sequencing was unsorted PBMCs, taken 6.2 years after starting antiretroviral therapy. Source of these receptors: a man aged 40-49 years with HIV.

The chain joins TRBV18 to TRBJ2-7; D is uncertain. The CDR3 contains 13 residues. Germline V CDR1 and CDR2: KGHSH, LQKENI. The ends were cut back, 3 bases at V and 7 bases at J, with 13 bases in the middle. CDR3: CASSPPLLGEQYF. The CDR3 region has the DNA TGTGCCAGCTCACCCCCGCTCCTGGGGGAGCAGTACTTC.

The DNA for the CDR3 is TGTGCCAGCAGCCAACCGGGACAGGGGGAGTTCTTC. Residues: CASSQPGQGEFF. The V and J genes are TRBV7-3 and TRBJ2-1; TRBD1 agrees at 11 bases. The CDR3 contains 12 residues. Germline-derived CDR1 and CDR2 are SGHTA and FQGTGA. V shed 5 bases, J shed 14 bases, and the junction held 5 bases outside the gene matches. The full variable domain, rest sourced from reference TRBV7-3 and TRBJ2-1, is GAGVSQTPSNKVTEKGKYVELRCDPISGHTALYWYRQSLGQGPEFLIYFQGTGAADDSGLPNDRFFAVRPEGSVSTLKIQRTERGDSAVYLCASSQPGQGEFFGPGTRLTVL.

This clone was detected only once. This rearrangement joins TRBV12-2 to TRBJ1-2; TRBD1, as called in the table, went unchecked against the DNA. TRBV12-2 is a recognized pseudogene. This CDR3 has 14 residues. CDR3 bases: TGTGCAAGTCGCCCCGGGACAGGTCGGCCCAGGCACACCTTC. Translating it yields CASRPGTGRPRHTF.

The chain links TRBV14 to TRBJ2-3; 10 nucleotides line up with TRBD2. The CDR3 spans 18 residues. CDR1 is SGHDN, CDR2 FVKESK, per germline. The junction had 6 bases not matched to a gene; V was cut back by 0 bases and J by 0 bases. The CDR3 DNA sequence: TGTGCCAGCAGCCAAGATGGAGCTAGCGGGAGTAGCACAGATACGCAGTATTTT. As protein: CASSQDGASGSSTDTQYF.

V is TRBV2 and J is TRBJ1-2; D unresolved. The CDR3 has 12 residues. Trimming removed 7 bases from V and 8 bases from J, with 14 bases in between. Germline V gene sequence: CDR1 SNHLY, CDR2 FYNNEI. The CDR3 sequence: CASTESAGGYTF. CDR3 in DNA: TGTGCCAGCACCGAATCCGCGGGGGGCTACACCTTC.

The table lists this clone with a count of one. This rearrangement joins TRBV7-9 to TRBJ1-2; no firm D call. Germline V gives CDR1 SEHNR, CDR2 FQNEAQ (reference sequence). CDR3 size: 14 residues. Trimming shortened V by 6 bases and J by 7 bases, and 18 bases separated the two germline ends. CDR3 nucleotides: TGTGCCAGCAGGGGCCCCCCCACGGCCCTTGGCTACACCTTC. This codes for CASRGPPTALGYTF.

The rearrangement uses TRBV13 and TRBJ2-2, with no clear D. V was shortened by 1 base and J by 0 bases, with 9 bases between the two germline ends. The germline V gene encodes CDR1 PRHDT and CDR2 FYEKMQ (reference sequence). The CDR3 contains 16 residues. In DNA, the CDR3 is TGTGCCAGCAGCTTAGTACGCTATGCGAACACCGGGGAGCTGTTTTTT. Its translation is CASSLVRYANTGELFF.

This clone was observed a handful of times. The chain joins TRBV5-4 to TRBJ1-2; D ambiguous. CDR1 is SGHNT and CDR2 is YYREEE in the germline V gene (reference sequence). The V end was cut by 4 bases, the J end by 7 bases, with 23 bases between. The CDR3 has 16 amino acids. The CDR3 region is CASSPVTSGLGSGYTF. DNA for the CDR3: TGTGCCAGCAGCCCCGTAACATCGGGTCTGGGGAGTGGCTACACCTTC.

The chain combines TRBV11-2 with TRBJ2-5; the match to TRBD2 covers 7 bases. CDR1 is SGHAT, CDR2 FQNNGV, per germline. J lost 1 base, V lost 2 bases, and 10 bases had no gene match. The CDR3 is 17 residues long. Here the CDR3 reads CASSLYVLGGGQETQYF. The CDR3 coding sequence is TGTGCCAGCAGCTTATATGTATTGGGCGGGGGCCAAGAGACCCAGTACTTC.

The genes are TRBV25-1 and TRBJ2-5, with D tentatively TRBD2 (5 bases). The ends were cut back, 2 bases at V and 2 bases at J, with 6 bases in the middle. Germline assignment: CDR1 MGHDK and CDR2 SYGVNS. This CDR3 region has 13 residues. CDR3 nucleotide sequence: TGTGCCAGCAGTGAAGTAGCGCAAGAGACCCAGTACTTC. It translates to CASSEVAQETQYF.

Notes on this clone: The sample contains more than one DNA sequence encoding this CDR3. The rearrangement joins TRBV27 to TRBJ1-5; 8 bases match TRBD1. Per germline, CDR1 MNHEY and CDR2 SMNVEV (reference sequence). V shed 5 bases and J 1 base; nucleotides not matched to a gene: 4. CDR3 length equals 15 residues. In DNA, the CDR3 is TGTGCCAGCAGTCAGGGGACAGGAAGCAATCAGCCCCAGCATTTT. It specifies CASSQGTGSNQPQHF.

The chain joins TRBV19 to TRBJ2-3; TRBD2 might be the D (7 bases). The germline V and J ends were trimmed by 6 bases and 3 bases, with 19 bases remaining between them. Per the germline V gene, CDR1 is LNHDA and CDR2 is SQIVND (reference sequence). This CDR3 region has 16 residues. The CDR3 here is CASSPQGTKLTDTQYF. In nucleotides, the CDR3 is TGTGCCAGTAGCCCTCAGGGGACTAAGTTAACAGATACGCAGTATTTT.

This clone came up once. The chain has TRBV7-8 and TRBJ2-1; 10 bases map to TRBD2. Germline loops: CDR1 SGHVS, CDR2 FQNEAQ. The CDR3 is made up of 20 amino acids. V dropped 0 bases and J dropped 0; count of bases not matched to a gene: 11. The CDR3 DNA reads TGTGCCAGCAGCTTAGCCCTTAGCGGGGGGCAATTAAGCTCCTACAATGAGCAGTTCTTC. Amino acids: CASSLALSGGQLSSYNEQFF.

The rearrangement links TRBV6-5 to TRBJ2-7; D uncertain. V was pared by 5 bases and J by 6 bases, with 8 bases between. Per the germline V gene, CDR1 is MNHEY and CDR2 is SVGAGI. The CDR3 sequence is 11 residues long. CDR3 bases: TGTGCCAGCAGTGCTTTATCCGAGCAGTACTTC. Residues: CASSALSEQYF.

This clone appeared a few times. This chain connects TRBV19 to TRBJ2-7; D is perhaps TRBD1 (6 bases). V was clipped by 5 bases and J by 0 bases, with 26 bases between them. The CDR3 sequence is 19 residues long. CDR1 and CDR2 from the germline V gene are LNHDA and SQIVND (reference sequence). CDR3 sequence: CASSPRLGQGPASSYEQYF. In nucleotides, the CDR3 is TGTGCCAGTAGTCCCCGATTAGGGCAGGGGCCAGCGAGCTCCTACGAGCAGTACTTC.

This chain links TRBV29-1 with TRBJ1-1; TRBD1 might be the D (6 bases). V was pared by 4 bases and J by 3 bases, with 12 bases between. This CDR3 region has 13 residues. CDR1 is SQVTM, CDR2 ANQGSEA, per germline. The CDR3 bases are TGCAGCGTTGGATCAGGGGTCGACACTGAAGCTTTCTTT. As protein: CSVGSGVDTEAFF. The variable domain in full, with the rest retrieved from reference TRBV29-1 and TRBJ1-1, is SAVISQKPSRDICQRGTSLTIQCQVDSQVTMMFWYRQQPGQSLTLIATANQGSEATYESGFVIDKFPISRPNLTFSTLTVSNMSPEDSSIYLCSVGSGVDTEAFFGQGTRLTVV.

This clone was counted once. The rearrangement joins TRBV29-1 to TRBJ2-7; D uncertain. Germline values: CDR1 SQVTM, CDR2 ANQGSEA. V was shortened by 6 bases and J by 0 bases, with 12 bases between the two germline ends. This CDR3 has 13 amino acids. The CDR3 sequence: CSVADRHSYEQYF. In DNA form, the CDR3 reads TGCAGCGTCGCCGACCGGCACTCCTACGAGCAGTACTTC.

The chain uses TRBV23-1 and TRBJ2-5; 9 bases map to TRBD1. TRBV23-1 is designated an ORF whose function remains uncertain. V gave up 8 bases and J gave up 5 bases; unmatched junction bases: 6. The CDR3 spans 13 residues. The CDR3 reads CASGTGGRETQYF. CDR3 DNA: TGCGCCAGCGGAACAGGGGGCAGGGAGACCCAGTACTTC.

The rearrangement links TRBV5-5 to TRBJ2-2; a possible D gene is TRBD2 (5 bases). Germline V CDR1 and CDR2: SGHKS, YYEKEE (reference sequence). The CDR3 extends over 14 amino acids. Trimming shortened V by 1 base and J by 5 bases, and 9 bases separated the two germline ends. CDR3 nucleotides: TGTGCCAGCAGCTTGTTCACTAGGACCGGGGAGCTGTTTTTT. It encodes CASSLFTRTGELFF.

The chain employs TRBV10-2 and TRBJ2-1; either TRBD1 or TRBD2 may fit D (6 bases each). The CDR3 is made up of 13 amino acids. Trimming pared 10 bases from V and 12 bases from J, leaving 22 bases between. In germline, CDR1 is WSHSY, CDR2 SAAADI. CDR3 DNA sequence: TGCGCCACCACGAGGGGGGAAGCAGAGAGGCAGTTCTTC. Its protein product is CATTRGEAERQFF.

The chain links TRBV6-5 to TRBJ1-6; D unclear. Germline loops: CDR1 MNHEY, CDR2 SVGAGI. Trimming pared 0 bases from V and 13 bases from J, leaving 16 bases between. The CDR3 contains 15 residues. The CDR3 here is CASSYSPPRGGPLHF. The CDR3, as DNA: TGTGCCAGCAGTTACTCACCCCCTCGCGGCGGTCCCCTCCACTTT.

The chain carries TRBV4-2 and TRBJ2-3; 12 nucleotides match TRBD2. The CDR3 consists of 18 residues. V was pared by 4 bases and J by 0 bases, with 8 bases of the junction left unmatched. Germline V gene sequence: CDR1 LGHNA, CDR2 YNFKEQ. CDR3 sequence: CASSPPSGLAGSTDTQYF. In nucleotides, the CDR3 is TGTGCCAGCAGCCCCCCCTCTGGACTAGCGGGGAGCACAGATACGCAGTATTTT.

The J gene is TRBJ1-1, the V gene TRBV5-6; possible D gene TRBD1, 5 bases. This CDR3 comprises 18 residues. CDR1 and CDR2 from the germline V gene are SGHDT and YYEEEE. The V gene lost 3 bases and the J gene lost 4 bases, with 25 bases spanning the gap. CDR3 region: CASSWGRGDRWVATEAFF. CDR3 nucleotide sequence: TGTGCCAGCAGCTGGGGCCGGGGGGACCGGTGGGTAGCCACTGAAGCTTTCTTT.

This clone is medium-sized by share. The J gene is TRBJ2-3, the V gene TRBV9; possible D gene TRBD1, 5 bases. This CDR3 has 16 amino acids. Germline CDR1 SGDLS, CDR2 YYNGEE. V lost 3 bases and J 1 base, leaving 15 bases between the germline ends. This CDR3 reads CASSEGNKGGTDTQYF. In nucleotides, the CDR3 is TGTGCCAGCAGCGAGGGGAACAAGGGCGGCACAGATACGCAGTATTTT.

The chain uses TRBV6-5 and TRBJ2-7; TRBD1 aligns across 7 bases. Germline CDR1 and CDR2: MNHEY and SVGAGI. V shed 7 bases, J shed 4 bases, and the junction held 7 bases outside the gene matches. The length of the CDR3 is 13 residues. The CDR3 protein is CASNTGVSYEQYF. The DNA of the CDR3 is TGTGCCAGCAATACAGGGGTTTCATACGAGCAGTACTTC.

This clone was seen just once. The chain carries TRBV2 and TRBJ1-2; D is uncertain. This CDR3 is built from 13 residues. V dropped 4 bases and J dropped 5 bases, with 11 bases sitting between them. The germline gives CDR1 SNHLY, CDR2 FYNNEI. CDR3 sequence: CASSGLGTYGYTF. CDR3 DNA: TGTGCCAGCAGTGGTTTAGGAACGTATGGCTACACCTTC.

J is TRBJ2-5 and V is TRBV29-1, with a weak D call TRBD1 (5 bases). Trimming removed 4 bases at V and 6 bases at J, with 15 bases between. The CDR3 is 13 amino acids. Germline CDR1 reads SQVTM; CDR2 reads ANQGSEA. CDR3 sequence (DNA): TGCAGCGTTGTAGCAGGGAAGGGCCAGACCCAGTACTTC. Translated: CSVVAGKGQTQYF.

By share, this clone ranks as medium-sized (0.01 to 0.1%). The chain couples TRBV5-1 to TRBJ2-7; D is unclear. In germline, CDR1 is SGHRS, CDR2 YFSETQ. Trimming left V 0 bases short and J 2 bases short, with 6 bases between. The CDR3 length is 13 residues. Here the CDR3 DNA reads TGCGCCAGCAGCTTGGACAACCCCTACGAGCAGTACTTC. It yields the protein CASSLDNPYEQYF.

This rearrangement joins TRBV29-1 to TRBJ2-5, with 7 bases that match TRBD1. Trimming cost V 7 bases and J 5 bases; bases outside gene matches: 16. This CDR3 has 15 amino acids. Germline CDR1 is SQVTM and CDR2 is ANQGSEA. CDR3 in DNA: TGCAGCGCAGCAGCGGCAGGGGGAAGGGGTGAGACCCAGTACTTC. Its translation is CSAAAAGGRGETQYF. The full variable domain, its missing parts supplied by reference TRBV29-1 and TRBJ2-5, is SAVISQKPSRDICQRGTSLTIQCQVDSQVTMMFWYRQQPGQSLTLIATANQGSEATYESGFVIDKFPISRPNLTFSTLTVSNMSPEDSSIYLCSAAAAGGRGETQYFGPGTRLLVL.